A single sample gave rise to the 19 T cell receptor beta chains below, sequenced in a study of T cell clonotyping in hematopoietic cell transplantation. Profiling relied on immunoSEQ multiplex PCR, and the TCRdb table lists in-frame clones only, not all of them. The sample shows about 10,000 clones, about 92% of them seen only once. As for time point: recipient sample about 28 days before transplant, after cytoreduction. This material consisted of peripheral blood mononuclear cells, taken before stem cell transplant. These receptors originate from a woman aged 40 to 50 with acute myeloid leukemia. Some clones in this sample may be carry-over from other donors' samples.

The chain uses TRBV30 and TRBJ2-1; possible D gene TRBD1, 6 bases. CDR3 size: 13 residues. Germline V gene sequence: CDR1 GTSNPN, CDR2 SVGIG (reference sequence). Deletions cut 0 bases from V and 9 bases from J, with 12 bases between. CDR3 loop: CAWSVQGRSEQFF. DNA for the CDR3: TGTGCCTGGAGTGTTCAGGGGCGGTCTGAGCAGTTCTTC.

This clone was observed a single time. The rearrangement links TRBV5-1 to TRBJ1-4; the D is unclear. This CDR3 is 14 amino acids long. CDR1 is SGHRS, CDR2 YFSETQ, per germline. V shed 4 bases and J shed 1 base, with 8 bases lying between them. The chain's CDR3 is CASSPGETNEKLFF. As DNA, the CDR3 is TGCGCCAGCAGCCCTGGAGAAACTAATGAAAAACTGTTTTTT.

This chain connects TRBV15 to TRBJ1-2; 7 nucleotides align to TRBD1. V gave up 3 bases and J gave up 8 bases; unmatched junction bases: 12. The CDR3 is made up of 15 amino acids. Germline assignment: CDR1 LNHNV and CDR2 YYDKDF (reference sequence). CDR3 loop: CATSSPPRQGSGYTF. The CDR3 region has the DNA TGTGCCACCAGCAGCCCCCCCCGACAGGGTAGCGGCTACACCTTC.

This clone was seen more than once but under ten times. The V gene is TRBV10-2, the J gene TRBJ1-2; 10 bases match TRBD1. Losses at the gene ends were 6 bases for V and 8 bases for J; bases not matched to a gene: 9. This CDR3 spans 14 amino acids. The germline V gene has CDR1 WSHSY and CDR2 SAAADI. Written as DNA, the CDR3 is TGCGCCAGCAGGGTCACCGGGACAGGGGTCGGCTACACCTTC. Encoded protein: CASRVTGTGVGYTF.

The V and J genes are TRBV11-2 and TRBJ2-7; 7 bases fit TRBD2. The CDR3 sequence is 15 residues long. V shed 6 bases and J 3 bases; nucleotides not matched to a gene: 11. The V gene's germline CDR1 is SGHAT and CDR2 FQNNGV. The DNA of the CDR3 is TGTGCCAGCAGTCGGGGACGCGGGGGAGTCTACGAGCAGTACTTC. Encoded protein: CASSRGRGGVYEQYF.

In regard to this clone: Relative to the germline gene, one junction end is altered; a read error may explain this. The V gene is TRBV29-1, the J gene TRBJ2-1, with 9 nucleotides matching TRBD2. CDR3 length equals 15 residues. CDR1 and CDR2 from the germline V gene are SQVTM and ANQGSEA. In nucleotides, the CDR3 is TGTATTGCGGGAGGGCCCCTGGCCTCGTACAATGAGCAGTTCTTC. It translates to CIAGGPLASYNEQFF.

This rearrangement joins TRBV9 to TRBJ2-7; perhaps TRBD2 as D (5 bases). The CDR3 extends over 14 amino acids. CDR1 and CDR2 (germline): SGDLS, YYNGEE. Between the trimmed V and J ends, which lost 4 bases and 0 bases, there was a span of 11 bases. The CDR3 sequence: CASSLDFLSYEQYF. CDR3 coding DNA: TGTGCCAGCAGCCTGGACTTCCTCTCCTACGAGCAGTACTTC.

The chain joins TRBV19 to TRBJ2-2, with 7 bases lining up with TRBD1. Germline V gives CDR1 LNHDA, CDR2 SQIVND (reference sequence). After removal of 3 bases from V and 3 bases from J, the junction contained 13 bases not matched to a gene. The CDR3 covers 18 residues. In DNA, the CDR3 is TGTGCCAGTAGTATCCCATCCGACAGGGCCTATCACACCGGGGAGCTGTTTTTT. This gives the protein CASSIPSDRAYHTGELFF.

The CDR3 protein is CASKGQVQAGANVLTF. For the CDR3, the DNA is TGTGCCAGCAAAGGACAGGTACAGGCTGGGGCCAACGTCCTGACTTTC. This chain joins TRBV27 and TRBJ2-6; 7 bases are shared with TRBD1. This CDR3 has 16 amino acids. Germline assignment: CDR1 MNHEY and CDR2 SMNVEV (reference sequence). The trim removed 7 bases at V and 2 bases at J, leaving 8 bases unmatched.

The V and J genes are TRBV11-2 and TRBJ2-2; possible D gene TRBD2, 5 bases. The CDR3 is made up of 15 amino acids. Germline lookup yields CDR1 SGHAT and CDR2 FQNNGV. V lost 2 bases and J 4 bases, leaving 11 bases between the germline ends. This CDR3 is CASSLTGRGTGELFF. The CDR3 region has the DNA TGTGCCAGCAGCTTAACCGGCCGGGGCACCGGGGAGCTGTTTTTT.

CDR3 protein: CASSQGQSLLRGYGYTF. The DNA of the CDR3 is TGTGCCAGCAGCCAAGGACAGTCCCTCCTCCGAGGCTATGGCTACACCTTC. The rearrangement links TRBV14 to TRBJ1-2; weak D call: TRBD1 (5 bases). CDR1 and CDR2 from the germline V gene are SGHDN and FVKESK. The CDR3 length is 17 residues. Between the trimmed V and J ends, which lost 1 base and 4 bases, there was a span of 19 bases.

V is TRBV7-9 and J is TRBJ2-7; the D is unclear. The CDR3 consists of 12 residues. V gave up 1 base and J gave up 5 bases, with 6 bases separating them. Germline V CDR1 and CDR2: SEHNR, FQNEAQ (reference sequence). CDR3 DNA: TGTGCCAGCAGCTTAGGTAGGAACGAGCAGTACTTC. It codes for CASSLGRNEQYF.

This clone was seen a single time. The chain is built from TRBV7-3 and TRBJ2-2, with TRBD2 identical over 12 bases. CDR3 length: 16 residues. Germline CDR1 SGHTA, CDR2 FQGTGA. V gave up 2 bases and J gave up 4 bases; unmatched junction bases: 2. The CDR3 loop reads CASSLGLAGPTGELFF. The CDR3 DNA reads TGTGCCAGCAGCTTAGGACTAGCGGGACCCACCGGGGAGCTGTTTTTT.

CDR3 in amino acids: CASSLFPGLSYEQYF. CDR3 nucleotide sequence: TGTGCCAGCAGCCTCTTCCCGGGACTATCCTACGAGCAGTACTTC. V gene TRBV11-2 combines with J gene TRBJ2-7; TRBD2 matches 7 bases. This CDR3 comprises 15 residues. V trimming: 5 bases; J trimming: 1 base; junction bases outside the gene matches: 8. Germline CDR1 reads SGHAT; CDR2 reads FQNNGV.

The CDR3 region is CASSPPGGRSYSYEQYF. CDR3 nucleotide sequence: TGTGCCAGCAGCCCCCCGGGCGGGAGGTCCTACTCCTACGAGCAGTACTTC. This chain uses TRBV7-2 with TRBJ2-7, with 8 bases fitting TRBD2. V lost 5 bases and J lost 0; bases outside the gene matches: 12. Germline lookup yields CDR1 SGHTA and CDR2 FQGNSA. This CDR3 comprises 17 residues.

The genes are TRBV27 and TRBJ1-1; no definite D call. This CDR3 is built from 11 residues. Germline V gene lookup returns CDR1 MNHEY and CDR2 SMNVEV (reference sequence). Trimming removed 8 bases at V and 1 base at J, with 5 bases between. CDR3 region: CASAKNTEAFF. CDR3 DNA: TGTGCCAGCGCGAAGAACACTGAAGCTTTCTTT.

The chain uses TRBV7-2 and TRBJ1-3; D call uncertain. The V end lost 1 base, the J end lost 0 bases, and 10 bases lay between the germline ends. Germline V CDR1 and CDR2: SGHTA, FQGNSA. The CDR3 has 16 amino acids. CDR3 DNA sequence: TGTGCCAGCAGCTTAGGTTTCGCACGCTCTGGAAACACCATATATTTT. Encoded protein: CASSLGFARSGNTIYF.

The V gene is TRBV30, the J gene TRBJ1-5; D uncertain. Germline CDR1 reads GTSNPN; CDR2 reads SVGIG (reference sequence). Trimming cost V 1 base and J 0 bases, with 10 bases left between them. The CDR3 has 15 residues. The CDR3 loop reads CAWSGRFFSNQPQHF. The CDR3 DNA sequence: TGTGCCTGGAGTGGTAGATTTTTTAGCAATCAGCCCCAGCATTTT.

This chain joins TRBV7-2 and TRBJ2-5, with a weak D call TRBD2 (5 bases). This CDR3 comprises 14 residues. V gave up 0 bases and J gave up 2 bases, with 7 bases separating them. Germline V gene sequence: CDR1 SGHTA, CDR2 FQGNSA. As DNA, the CDR3 is TGTGCCAGCAGCTTAGCGGGGAGTCAAGAGACCCAGTACTTC. Translating gives CASSLAGSQETQYF.